The rows below give T cell receptor beta chains drawn from one sample of a study of beta chain features in type 1 diabetes. The method was immunoSEQ multiplex PCR; TCRdb's version includes in-frame clones alone and lacks a portion of them. Of 130,000 or so clones listed, 17% were seen once; the top ten hold about 2.4%. The sample comprised central memory CD4+ T cells from blood. These receptors came from a man aged 18 to 29 with type 1 diabetes. CDR3s include the opening cysteine and the closing phenylalanine or tryptophan. The order of the fields is CDR3 DNA, CDR3 protein, V gene, J gene, clone size, D gene. D genes are given only for firm matches. Clone sizes are given selectively: once, few, many, or a class where the clone is expanded.

DNA: TGTGCCAGCTCACCACTAGCGCCTGAGCAGTTCTTC
CDR3: CASSPLAPEQFF
V: TRBV18
J: TRBJ2-1
size: NA
D: NA

DNA: TGCGCCAGCAGCCAAGATGTTGGGGGACAGGGGACCTATAGCAATCAGCCCCAGCATTTT
CDR3: CASSQDVGGQGTYSNQPQHF
V: TRBV4-3
J: TRBJ1-5
size: NA
D: TRBD1

DNA: TGTGCCAGCAGTCCCGGGGAGACAAGGCAGCCCCAGCATTTT
CDR3: CASSPGETRQPQHF
V: TRBV2
J: TRBJ1-5
size: few
D: NA

DNA: TGTGCCTGGAGTAAAGGACTAGGAACCTACGAGCAGTACTTC
CDR3: CAWSKGLGTYEQYF
V: TRBV30
J: TRBJ2-7
size: few
D: TRBD2

DNA: TGTGCCAGCACCCTAGGATATGGGGGGCATGAGACCCAGTACTTC
CDR3: CASTLGYGGHETQYF
V: TRBV9
J: TRBJ2-5
size: NA
D: NA

DNA: TGTGCCTGGAGCCCGAGGGGTCGGGAGACCCAGTACTTC
CDR3: CAWSPRGRETQYF
V: TRBV30
J: TRBJ2-5
size: NA
D: NA

DNA: TGTGCCAGCAGCCCGGAAGGGTATGGCTACACCTTC
CDR3: CASSPEGYGYTF
V: TRBV7-2
J: TRBJ1-2
size: NA
D: NA

DNA: TGTGCCAGCAGGCCGGGACTGAGCAATCAGCCCCAGCATTTT
CDR3: CASRPGLSNQPQHF
V: TRBV2
J: TRBJ1-5
size: NA
D: NA

DNA: TGTGCCAGCAGCCAAGATGGGGCATCACTCTATGGCTACACCTTC
CDR3: CASSQDGASLYGYTF
V: TRBV14
J: TRBJ1-2
size: many
D: NA

DNA: TGTGCCTGGAGTGTCGGTGGGGGGGCGAAGACCCAGTACTTC
CDR3: CAWSVGGGAKTQYF
V: TRBV30
J: TRBJ2-5
size: NA
D: NA

DNA: TGCGCCAGCAGCCAAGGACTAGCGGGGGTGAATACGCAGTATTTT
CDR3: CASSQGLAGVNTQYF
V: TRBV4-3
J: TRBJ2-3
size: NA
D: TRBD2

DNA: TGTGCCAGCAGTACCCTAAATGACAATGAGCAGTTCTTC
CDR3: CASSTLNDNEQFF
V: TRBV6-5
J: TRBJ2-1
size: NA
D: NA

DNA: TGTGCCAGCAGCAATATTAGGGGGGCAGATACGCAGTATTTT
CDR3: CASSNIRGADTQYF
V: TRBV7-2
J: TRBJ2-3
size: NA
D: NA

DNA: TGTGCCAGTAGTATAGCAGAGGCCGAGCAGTTCTTC
CDR3: CASSIAEAEQFF
V: TRBV19
J: TRBJ2-1
size: NA
D: NA

DNA: TGTGCCAGCAGCCCAGGGGCGGGGACAGCGACCTACGAGCAGTACTTC
CDR3: CASSPGAGTATYEQYF
V: TRBV11-2
J: TRBJ2-7
size: NA
D: NA

DNA: TGTGCCAGCAGTTACGGCAGACTGAACACTGAAGCTTTCTTT
CDR3: CASSYGRLNTEAFF
V: TRBV6-5
J: TRBJ1-1
size: NA
D: NA

DNA: TGTGCCAGATCGGAAGAGAAGGCCTCGACGCAGTATTTT
CDR3: CARSEEKASTQYF
V: TRBV2
J: TRBJ2-3
size: few
D: NA

DNA: TGTGCCAGCAGCCAAGCCTCTGCCCACGAGCAGTACTTC
CDR3: CASSQASAHEQYF
V: TRBV4-2
J: TRBJ2-7
size: many
D: NA

DNA: TGTGCCAGCAGTTTCCCCACGACTAGCGGGATAGGAGAGCAGTACTTC
CDR3: CASSFPTTSGIGEQYF
V: TRBV6-6
J: TRBJ2-7
size: NA
D: TRBD2

DNA: TGTGCCTGGAGTTCCGTGTACAATGAGCAGTTCTTC
CDR3: CAWSSVYNEQFF
V: TRBV30
J: TRBJ2-1
size: NA
D: NA

DNA: TGTGCCAGCAGTCTCGCCTGGGAGACCCAGTACTTC
CDR3: CASSLAWETQYF
V: TRBV28
J: TRBJ2-5
size: few
D: NA

DNA: TGCGCCAGCAGCCAAGCGAGGGCTTTTGGGTATGGCTACACCTTC
CDR3: CASSQARAFGYGYTF
V: TRBV4-3
J: TRBJ1-2
size: NA
D: NA

DNA: TGTGCCAGCAGCTCCCTCCGGGACAGATACAATGAGCAGTTCTTC
CDR3: CASSSLRDRYNEQFF
V: TRBV11-2
J: TRBJ2-1
size: many
D: TRBD1

DNA: TGTGCCAGCAGGCGACTAGCGGAGCCCGGGAATACGCAGTATTTT
CDR3: CASRRLAEPGNTQYF
V: TRBV2
J: TRBJ2-3
size: few
D: TRBD2

DNA: TGTGCCAGCAGTATGACAGGGGCCTCCTATAATTCACCCCTCCACTTT
CDR3: CASSMTGASYNSPLHF
V: TRBV27
J: TRBJ1-6
size: few
D: TRBD1